This paragraph reports one TCR beta chain. Its antigen is not known. Unique molecular identifiers had been added to the TCR beta cDNA libraries. It was from about 0.94 to 9.7 million T cells that some 470,000 cDNA molecules came. TCRdb re-called the PCR reads through MiXCR, storing one row per CDR3 protein. The sample lists 800,000 to 950,000 distinct CDR3 sequences; around 53% were seen once. This sample is part of a study of post-analysis software for immune sequencing data. Broader study findings: The five TRBV segments detected at higher frequency in patients than in controls included TRBV5-6, TRBV5-1 and TRBV20-1. F-measure co-clustering was strong for batch-matched samples.

V dropped 6 bases and J dropped 5; count of bases not matched to a gene: 0. CDR1 SQVTM and CDR2 ANQGSEA come from the germline V gene. The CDR3 is 10 amino acids. The clonotype comes from a girl aged 10-17 years with multiple sclerosis. The J gene is TRBJ1-1, the V gene TRBV29-1, with 7 bases identical to TRBD1. Sequencing was carried out using blood. The CDR3 sequence: CSVTGTEAFF. Here the CDR3 DNA reads TGCAGCGTGACAGGGACTGAAGCTTTCTTT.